The 7 T cell receptor beta chains in this list originate from one sample, sequenced in a study of blood T cells in healthy people across ages. The authors ran a second PCR of about 7 to 12 cycles using a sample-barcoded 5' primer and a J-beta primer mix. TCRdb processed the 5' RACE reads anew with MiXCR; each CDR3 protein has one entry. The top ten hold under 15% of the sample, which has 800,000 to 1,000,000 distinct CDR3 sequences, about 48% seen once. Sequencing was carried out using blood. These receptors originate from a man aged 25 to 40 in good health.

The chain uses TRBV3-1 and TRBJ2-3; 8 positions match TRBD1. V shed 0 bases and J 0 bases; nucleotides not matched to a gene: 11. Germline V gene lookup returns CDR1 LGHDT and CDR2 YNNKEL (reference sequence). CDR3 size: 19 residues. The CDR3 DNA sequence: TGTGCCAGCAGCCAAGAGCTGGGGACAGGAGTCCGTAGCACAGATACGCAGTATTTT. It is translated as CASSQELGTGVRSTDTQYF.

The chain links TRBV9 to TRBJ2-1, with TRBD2 matching 12 bases. The junction had 9 bases not matched to a gene; V was cut back by 4 bases and J by 7 bases. This CDR3 comprises 16 residues. The germline V gene has CDR1 SGDLS and CDR2 YYNGEE. Here the CDR3 reads CASSSRLAGGPNEQFF. DNA for the CDR3: TGTGCCAGCAGCTCGCGTCTAGCGGGGGGGCCGAATGAGCAGTTCTTC.

This sequence joins TRBV28 and TRBJ2-5, with 8 nucleotides matching TRBD1. Looked up from germline, CDR1 is MDHEN and CDR2 is SYDVKM. The CDR3 is 15 amino acids. V shed 3 bases and J 2 bases; nucleotides not matched to a gene: 5. The CDR3 nucleotides read TGTGCCAGCAGTTTTCCCAGGGGGCAACAAGAGACCCAGTACTTC. Its translation: CASSFPRGQQETQYF.

The V gene is TRBV6-1, the J gene TRBJ1-1; 7 bases are a match to TRBD1. CDR3 size: 15 residues. Germline V lookup: CDR1 MNHNS, CDR2 SASEGT. The J segment lost 8 bases and the V segment lost 3 bases, leaving 12 bases of the junction unmatched. The CDR3 DNA sequence: TGTGCCAGCAGTGACCTTCGAATGACAGGGAAAGAAGCTTTCTTT. Translating gives CASSDLRMTGKEAFF.

The chain is built from TRBV6-5 and TRBJ1-2; perhaps TRBD1 as D (5 bases). Germline CDR1 MNHEY, CDR2 SVGAGI. The V end lost 0 bases, the J end lost 4 bases, and 9 bases lay between the germline ends. The CDR3 is 14 amino acids. Written as DNA, the CDR3 is TGTGCCAGCAGTTACTCCGGGGGAGGCTATGGCTACACCTTC. Protein product: CASSYSGGGYGYTF.

The chain is built from TRBV7-6 and TRBJ2-7, with 10 bases identical to TRBD1. The V gene's germline CDR1 is SGHVS and CDR2 FNYEAQ. This CDR3 comprises 15 residues. The V segment lost 3 bases and the J segment 7 bases; nucleotides outside the gene matches: 9. CDR3 nucleotides: TGTGCCAGCAGCTTCGCCGGGACAGGGGACAATGAGCAGTACTTC. As protein: CASSFAGTGDNEQYF.

This clonotype has just one count. The rearrangement joins TRBV13 to TRBJ1-1; a possible D gene is TRBD1 (5 bases). The germline V gene encodes CDR1 PRHDT and CDR2 FYEKMQ (reference sequence). This CDR3 has 13 residues. V was trimmed by 6 bases and J by 4 bases, leaving 12 bases between them. The CDR3 loop reads CASSPGWSTEAFF. CDR3 bases: TGTGCCAGCAGTCCAGGGTGGTCCACTGAAGCTTTCTTT.